Shown below are 12 T cell receptor beta chains from a single sample sequenced in a study of tumor and adjacent non-tumor tissue in lung cancer. No cell sorting was done before RNA was extracted from the tissue. The normal lung tissue was taken more than 3 cm from the tumor edge. A modified ARM-PCR protocol with three rounds of nested PCR amplified TCRbeta. TCRdb reanalysed the multiplex PCR reads using MiXCR and keeps one entry per CDR3 protein. The repertoire has about 90,000 distinct CDR3 sequences, around 76% of them found once; the top ten carry 20% to 25%. Material: distant non-tumor lung tissue. These receptor sequences come from a woman aged 45 to 65 with non-small cell lung cancer.

Remarks on this clonotype: The conserved closing phenylalanine or tryptophan is absent in this CDR3, likely reflecting a read error. The genes are TRBV6-2 or TRBV6-3 and TRBJ2-7, with D unresolved. Germline V CDR1 and CDR2: MNHEY, SVGEGT. CDR3 size: 17 residues. The CDR3 DNA sequence: TGTTCCAGCAGTTACATTACGGTGACACCCCTTACCTACGAGCAGTACTTA. This gives the protein CSSSYITVTPLTYEQYL.

The chain employs TRBV11-2 and TRBJ1-5; D remains ambiguous. The J call may be incorrect, as the DNA end agrees better with TRBJ2-3. This CDR3 comprises 13 residues. CDR1 and CDR2 (germline): SGHAT, FQNNGV. This chain's CDR3 is CASILASNRPQYF. The CDR3 region has the DNA TGTGCCAGCATCCTGGCGAGCAATCGGCCCCAGTATTTT.

This clonotype has more than one count but fewer than ten. A junction end diverges from the germline sequence, so it may reflect a read error. The chain recombines TRBV12-3 or TRBV12-4 with TRBJ2-2, with 9 bases matching TRBD1. The CDR3 is made up of 16 amino acids. CDR3 sequence (DNA): TGTGCCTGCAGTTTAGGGACAGGGACAAACACAGGGGAGCTATTTTTT. Translating it yields CACSLGTGTNTGELFF.

On this clonotype itself: One end of the junction varies from germline; a read error may be responsible. This chain links TRBV11-3 with TRBJ2-1; D ambiguous. CDR3 length equals 13 residues. From germline, CDR1 is SGHNT and CDR2 YENEEA. CDR3 region: CANSLVDVGEQFF. The CDR3 DNA follows: TGCGCCAACAGCTTAGTGGACGTGGGTGAGCAGTTCTTC.

This clonotype is deemed medium-sized. The genes are TRBV28 and TRBJ2-7, with 7 bases identical to TRBD2. Germline V gene lookup returns CDR1 MDHEN and CDR2 SYDVKM. This CDR3 region has 14 residues. The trim removed 5 bases at V and 4 bases at J, leaving 8 bases unmatched. CDR3 in amino acids: CASSEGDGRYEQYF. The CDR3 DNA sequence: TGTGCCAGCAGTGAGGGAGACGGGAGGTACGAGCAGTACTTC. Drawing the rest from reference TRBV28 and TRBJ2-7, the complete variable domain is DVKVTQSSRYLVKRTGEKVFLECVQDMDHENMFWYRQDPGLGLRLIYFSYDVKMKEKGDIPEGYSVSREKKERFSLILESASTNQTSMYLCASSEGDGRYEQYFGPGTRLTVT.

V and J are TRBV6-2 or TRBV6-3 and TRBJ2-2; D remains unclear. Germline CDR1 reads MNHEY; CDR2 reads SVGEGT. The CDR3 has 14 amino acids. V gave up 6 bases and J gave up 3 bases, with 11 bases separating them. In nucleotides, the CDR3 is TGTGCCAGCAGGTCCCCATGCCACACCGGGGAGCTGTTTTTT. Its protein is CASRSPCHTGELFF.

The chain carries TRBV5-1 and TRBJ1-1, with D perhaps TRBD1 (5 bases). CDR1 is SGHRS and CDR2 is YFSETQ in the germline V gene. Trimming took off 9 bases at V and 3 bases at J, with 18 bases between the two ends. This CDR3 comprises 14 residues. In DNA, the CDR3 is TGCGCCAACTGCTTGAATGCGGGGGACACTGAAGCTTTCTTT. It codes for CANCLNAGDTEAFF.

The genes are TRBV6-5 and TRBJ2-7; weak D call: TRBD2 (5 bases). This CDR3 region has 14 residues. Germline CDR1 MNHEY, CDR2 SVGAGI. Trimming took off 0 bases at V and 13 bases at J, with 19 bases between the two ends. The CDR3 sequence is CASSYSPRRNERYF. CDR3 coding DNA: TGTGCCAGCAGTTACTCCCCCAGGAGGAACGAGCGCTACTTC.

This clonotype occurred many times. The chain has TRBV28 and TRBJ2-1; the D is unclear. The CDR3 is made up of 12 amino acids. The V and J ends lost 6 bases and 5 bases respectively, with 8 bases between them. Germline values: CDR1 MDHEN, CDR2 SYDVKM. The CDR3 bases are TGTGCCAGCAGAGACAACAACAATGAGCAGTTCTTC. Translated, it gives CASRDNNNEQFF. The entire variable domain, with the rest obtained from reference TRBV28 and TRBJ2-1, is as follows: DVKVTQSSRYLVKRTGEKVFLECVQDMDHENMFWYRQDPGLGLRLIYFSYDVKMKEKGDIPEGYSVSREKKERFSLILESASTNQTSMYLCASRDNNNEQFFGPGTRLTVL.

A few counts support this clonotype. At one end the junction does not follow the germline gene, possibly because of a read error. The rearrangement links TRBV28 to TRBJ2-5; D tentatively reads TRBD1 or TRBD2 (5 bases each). Germline CDR1 reads MDHEN; CDR2 reads SYDVKM. This CDR3 has 14 amino acids. The CDR3 spells CASSFGLGVETQYF. CDR3 sequence (DNA): TGTGCTAGCAGTTTTGGTCTGGGGGTGGAGACCCAGTACTTC.

As regards this clonotype: The junction departs from the called germline gene at one end, perhaps through a read error. V and J are TRBV20-1 and TRBJ2-2; 11 nucleotides agree with TRBD2. This CDR3 is built from 18 residues. Germline V gene data show CDR1 as DFQATT and CDR2 as SNEGSKA (reference sequence). This chain's CDR3 is CSARDLLTSGRKTGELFF. The CDR3, as DNA: TGCAGTGCTAGAGATCTCCTAACTAGCGGGAGAAAAACCGGGGAGCTATTTTTT.

The chain combines TRBV10-2 with TRBJ2-1; D is possibly TRBD2 (5 bases). The V and J ends lost 5 bases and 9 bases respectively, with 14 bases between them. Germline loops: CDR1 WSHSY, CDR2 SAAADI. This CDR3 region has 13 residues. The chain's CDR3 is CASSTSTVTEQFF. The DNA for the CDR3 is TGCGCCAGCAGTACTAGTACGGTCACTGAGCAGTTCTTC.